This T cell receptor (beta chain) was observed in a study of blood T cell repertoires in COVID-19. As for the study in general: In each case, the material was cDNA or gDNA derived from T cells, B-cell-depleted T cells, or PBMCs.

V was pared by 0 bases and J by 6 bases, with 6 bases between. The germline V gene encodes CDR1 MNHNY and CDR2 SVGAGI (reference sequence). CDR3 length: 13 amino acids. Authors' methods: Estimated nucleated cell counts came from reference gene primer amplification. Libraries were prepared by immunoSEQ multiplex PCR; TCRdb keeps only in-frame clonotypes and omits some of them. V and J calls and clone size follow that table, whereas D and trimming were derived from the DNA. The sample has some 250,000 clones, roughly 79% seen once. The V and J genes are TRBV6-6 and TRBJ1-5; tentative D call: TRBD1 (6 bases). The clonotype comes from a woman in her sixties or seventies with active or convalescent COVID-19. The sample was peripheral blood. DNA of the CDR3: TGTGCCAGCAGTTACTCGGACAGTCAGCCCCAGCATTTT. It translates to CASSYSDSQPQHF.